Described below is a single T cell receptor (beta chain) sequence and its context. CDR1 and CDR2 (germline): SEHNR, FQNEAQ (reference sequence). This CDR3 comprises 16 residues. V dropped 8 bases and J dropped 5; count of bases not matched to a gene: 14. The data were taken from a study of blood T cell repertoires in COVID-19. The overall study: Acute and convalescent COVID-19 specimens originated in the United States, Italy and Spain. T cells, B-cell-depleted T cells, or PBMCs provided the cDNA or gDNA that served as material.

Per the original data handling: The authors estimated nucleated cell counts from reference gene primer amplification. TCRdb's copy holds only in-frame clones and misses some; the assay was immunoSEQ multiplex PCR. From that table come the V and J calls and clone size; the DNA was used to work out D and trimming. This table holds some 400,000 clones, more than 70% found once. This receptor was identified in a woman aged 30 to 39 with COVID-19, enrolled during active disease. This chain uses TRBV7-9 with TRBJ2-7; 11 bases align to TRBD2. Sequencing was done on a sample of peripheral blood. Here the CDR3 reads CASGLRRVAGGDEQYF. CDR3 bases: TGTGCCAGCGGCCTTCGGCGAGTAGCGGGAGGGGACGAGCAGTACTTC.